The 27 T cell receptor beta chains below were found in one sample sequenced in a study of T cell responses to AZD1222 COVID-19 vaccine. Clones were read by immunoSEQ multiplex PCR, and TCRdb kept only the in-frame ones, dropping some. The sample records 100,000 to 150,000 clones, approximately 89% being singletons. Sample: peripheral blood, taken 28 days after the second AZD1222 dose. These receptors were taken from an adult who received the AZD1222 COVID-19 vaccine.

The J gene is TRBJ2-7, the V gene TRBV30, with TRBD2 as a possible D gene (7 bases). The CDR3 is 14 residues long. Per germline, CDR1 GTSNPN and CDR2 SVGIG (reference sequence). Trimming cost V 1 base and J 3 bases, with 13 bases left between them. The CDR3 DNA follows: TGTGCCTGGAGTGAGGGGGGGGCTTACTACGAGCAGTACTTC. Translation gives CAWSEGGAYYEQYF.

The J gene is TRBJ2-7, the V gene TRBV28; perhaps TRBD1 as D (6 bases). The V gene lost 5 bases and the J gene lost 6 bases, with 29 bases spanning the gap. The germline V gene has CDR1 MDHEN and CDR2 SYDVKM. This CDR3 is 18 amino acids long. CDR3 amino acids: CASSPPGQTMGALREQYF. CDR3 in DNA: TGTGCCAGCAGTCCTCCGGGACAAACAATGGGGGCTCTACGCGAGCAGTACTTC. The variable domain in full, with the rest retrieved from reference TRBV28 and TRBJ2-7, is DVKVTQSSRYLVKRTGEKVFLECVQDMDHENMFWYRQDPGLGLRLIYFSYDVKMKEKGDIPEGYSVSREKKERFSLILESASTNQTSMYLCASSPPGQTMGALREQYFGPGTRLTVT.

J is TRBJ2-3 and V is TRBV18, with 8 bases that match TRBD2. This CDR3 has 20 residues. The junction had 18 bases not matched to a gene; V was cut back by 2 bases and J by 2 bases. Germline V gene sequence: CDR1 KGHSH, CDR2 LQKENI. The CDR3, as DNA: TGTGCCAGCTCACCATTTGCAGGGTCTGGCGGGGGGCGTGACACAGATACGCAGTATTTT. It translates to CASSPFAGSGGGRDTDTQYF.

The CDR3 spells CASTPKTSRNTEAFF. DNA of the CDR3: TGTGCCAGTACCCCAAAGACATCACGGAACACTGAAGCTTTCTTT. This chain uses TRBV19 with TRBJ1-1; D uncertain. Per germline, CDR1 LNHDA and CDR2 SQIVND (reference sequence). V lost 7 bases and J lost 1, with 16 bases in between. The CDR3 loop spans 15 amino acids.

V is TRBV7-9 and J is TRBJ1-5; D might be TRBD1 (5 bases). The germline V gene encodes CDR1 SEHNR and CDR2 FQNEAQ (reference sequence). This CDR3 has 14 residues. The CDR3 DNA is TGTGCAGCCGCGGGGGTATATGACAATCAGCCCCAGCATTTT. Its translation: CAAAGVYDNQPQHF.

The chain links TRBV18 to TRBJ1-3, with a possible D match to TRBD1 (5 bases). Germline V gene sequence: CDR1 KGHSH, CDR2 LQKENI. The ends were cut back, 5 bases at V and 1 base at J, with 6 bases in the middle. The CDR3 covers 13 residues. Here the CDR3 reads CASSGGSGNTIYF. CDR3 nucleotides: TGTGCCAGCTCAGGGGGATCTGGAAACACCATATATTTT.

The CDR3 loop reads CASWDRGKAGYTF. In DNA form, the CDR3 reads TGTGCCAGTTGGGACAGGGGTAAGGCTGGCTACACCTTC. This chain uses TRBV28 with TRBJ1-2, with 10 bases matching TRBD1. The germline V gene encodes CDR1 MDHEN and CDR2 SYDVKM. V was pared by 9 bases and J by 7 bases, with 8 bases of the junction left unmatched. The CDR3 loop spans 13 amino acids.

The CDR3 spells CASKMTGGGSPLHF. The CDR3, as DNA: TGTGCCAGCAAAATGACCGGGGGAGGTTCACCCCTCCACTTT. V usage is TRBV19 and J usage is TRBJ1-6; the D gene is possibly TRBD1 (5 bases). Germline V gene data show CDR1 as LNHDA and CDR2 as SQIVND (reference sequence). V was trimmed by 9 bases and J by 9 bases, leaving 18 bases between them. CDR3 length equals 14 residues.

The CDR3 DNA reads TGTGCCAGCAGCTTGGGGTGGCGGAACACTGAAGCTTTCTTT. It codes for CASSLGWRNTEAFF. The chain employs TRBV7-3 and TRBJ1-1; D is undetermined. The CDR3 covers 14 residues. Between the trimmed V and J ends, which lost 3 bases and 1 base, there was a span of 9 bases. CDR1 SGHTA and CDR2 FQGTGA come from the germline V gene.

The V call is TRBV7-6, the J call TRBJ2-7, with TRBD2 matching 7 bases. Per the germline V gene, CDR1 is SGHVS and CDR2 is FNYEAQ. The CDR3 is 15 residues long. After removal of 5 bases from V and 2 bases from J, the junction contained 9 bases not matched to a gene. CDR3 region: CASSGGGESAYEQYF. For the CDR3, the DNA is TGTGCCAGCAGCGGCGGGGGAGAGTCGGCCTACGAGCAGTACTTC. Based on the CDR3 plus reference TRBV7-6 and TRBJ2-7, the full variable domain is GAGVSQSPRYKVTKRGQDVALRCDPISGHVSLYWYRQALGQGPEFLTYFNYEAQQDKSGLPNDRFSAERPEGSISTLTIQRTEQRDSAMYRCASSGGGESAYEQYFGPGTRLTVT.

The J gene is TRBJ1-5, the V gene TRBV27, with no clear D. Germline V gene data show CDR1 as MNHEY and CDR2 as SMNVEV (reference sequence). The V end lost 2 bases, the J end lost 4 bases, and 6 bases lay between the germline ends. CDR3 length equals 13 residues. The CDR3 nucleotides read TGTGCCAGCAGTTTACTAGAAAATCAGCCCCAGCATTTT. Residues: CASSLLENQPQHF.

V is TRBV4-1 and J is TRBJ1-5; 12 bases map to TRBD1. The CDR3 runs 21 residues. The germline V gene encodes CDR1 MGHRA and CDR2 YSYEKL. J was trimmed by 2 bases and V by 0 bases; bases with no gene match: 14. This CDR3 reads CASSQDLGGTGGLGGNQPQHF. The CDR3 DNA sequence: TGCGCCAGCAGCCAAGACCTCGGCGGGACAGGGGGCTTGGGGGGCAATCAGCCCCAGCATTTT.

V and J are TRBV5-5 and TRBJ1-2; 7 positions agree with TRBD1. The CDR3 totals 15 residues. With V trimmed by 0 bases and J by 3 bases, 5 bases remained unmatched. Germline CDR1 and CDR2: SGHKS and YYEKEE (reference sequence). This CDR3 reads CASSLGLGGHYGYTF. CDR3 DNA: TGTGCCAGCAGCTTGGGCCTAGGGGGCCACTATGGCTACACCTTC.

In its sample, this clone was seen once. This sequence joins TRBV3-1 (or the pseudogene TRBV3-2) and TRBJ1-4; weak D call: TRBD1 (5 bases). V lost 5 bases and J 2 bases, leaving 15 bases between the germline ends. Looked up from germline, CDR1 is LGHDT and CDR2 is YNNKEL (reference sequence). The CDR3 runs 16 residues. The chain's CDR3 is CASSAPVGLTNEKLFF. CDR3 DNA sequence: TGTGCCAGCAGCGCCCCCGTGGGACTTACTAATGAAAAACTGTTTTTT.

The chain joins TRBV9 to TRBJ1-2; TRBD1 matches 7 bases. V was clipped by 4 bases and J by 5 bases; unmatched bases: 8. CDR1 is SGDLS, CDR2 YYNGEE, per germline. CDR3 length: 14 residues. CDR3 sequence reads: CASSSGQVWYGYTF. The CDR3 coding sequence is TGTGCCAGCAGCTCCGGACAGGTCTGGTATGGCTACACCTTC.

The J gene is TRBJ1-1, the V gene TRBV6-4; D may be TRBD1 (6 bases). Trimming pared 8 bases from V and 5 bases from J, leaving 15 bases between. This CDR3 is 13 amino acids long. Germline assignment: CDR1 MRHNA and CDR2 SNTAGT. This CDR3 reads CASSRDTRTEAFF. For the CDR3, the DNA is TGTGCCAGCTCCAGGGACACGAGAACTGAAGCTTTCTTT.

The gene calls are TRBV28 and TRBJ1-5; D not certain. Trimming stripped 5 bases from V and 2 bases from J, with 19 bases between. This CDR3 contains 17 residues. The germline V gene encodes CDR1 MDHEN and CDR2 SYDVKM. CDR3 residues: CASSPGGAGRRNQPQHF. CDR3 nucleotide sequence: TGTGCCAGCAGTCCCGGTGGCGCAGGTCGGCGCAATCAGCCCCAGCATTTT.

This clone turned up a few times. This chain links TRBV28 with TRBJ1-3; 8 nucleotides agree with TRBD1. Trimming took 1 base from V and 0 from J; bases not matched to a gene: 14. Per germline, CDR1 MDHEN and CDR2 SYDVKM. The CDR3 is made up of 20 amino acids. CDR3 protein: CASSLSLETGAQHSGNTIYF. The CDR3 nucleotides read TGTGCCAGCAGTTTATCCTTAGAGACAGGGGCTCAACACTCTGGAAACACCATATATTTT.

In its sample, this clone was seen a few times. This chain links TRBV28 with TRBJ1-2; D is undetermined. The CDR3 has 12 residues. V was pared by 7 bases and J by 6 bases, with 12 bases between. CDR1 is MDHEN, CDR2 SYDVKM, per germline. CDR3 DNA sequence: TGTGCCAGCACCACCCGGGAGGATGGCTACACCTTC. Translating gives CASTTREDGYTF.

This chain connects TRBV5-5 to TRBJ1-4, with D unresolved. The CDR3 length is 15 residues. V lost 4 bases and J 0 bases, leaving 10 bases between the germline ends. Germline-derived CDR1 and CDR2 are SGHKS and YYEKEE (reference sequence). CDR3 sequence (DNA): TGTGCCAGCAGCGGCCGAGACGCAACTAATGAAAAACTGTTTTTT. This translates into CASSGRDATNEKLFF.

This clone was counted a single time. V gene TRBV4-1 combines with J gene TRBJ1-4; D perhaps matches TRBD1 (6 bases). Trimming shortened V by 4 bases and J by 4 bases, and 10 bases separated the two germline ends. This CDR3 region has 14 residues. Germline CDR1 MGHRA, CDR2 YSYEKL. The CDR3 DNA sequence: TGCGCCAGCAGCCCCGGACAGAATAATGAAAAACTGTTTTTT. Protein: CASSPGQNNEKLFF.

The J gene is TRBJ2-7, the V gene TRBV28; TRBD1 aligns across 10 bases. Germline V CDR1 and CDR2: MDHEN, SYDVKM. This CDR3 contains 15 residues. Trimming cost V 6 bases and J 6 bases; bases outside gene matches: 11. This chain's CDR3 is CASRPPGTGAGEQYF. In DNA form, the CDR3 reads TGTGCCAGCAGACCCCCCGGGACAGGGGCGGGCGAGCAGTACTTC. Full variable domain (outside the CDR3, taken from reference TRBV28 and TRBJ2-7): DVKVTQSSRYLVKRTGEKVFLECVQDMDHENMFWYRQDPGLGLRLIYFSYDVKMKEKGDIPEGYSVSREKKERFSLILESASTNQTSMYLCASRPPGTGAGEQYFGPGTRLTVT.

J is TRBJ2-2 and V is TRBV7-3; 13 bases align to TRBD2. This CDR3 is 17 amino acids long. The V gene end was trimmed by 4 bases and the J gene end by 1 base; junction bases not matched to a gene: 3. Looked up from germline, CDR1 is SGHTA and CDR2 is FQGTGA. This chain's CDR3 is CASSSGLAGLNTGELFF. As DNA, the CDR3 is TGTGCCAGCAGCTCGGGACTAGCGGGGCTGAACACCGGGGAGCTGTTTTTT.

This clone was recorded only once. The chain uses TRBV9 and TRBJ1-3, with 7 positions matching TRBD1. The V and J ends lost 4 bases and 0 bases, in that order; junction bases with no gene match: 1. CDR1 and CDR2 from the germline V gene are SGDLS and YYNGEE. The length of the CDR3 is 14 residues. CDR3 in amino acids: CASSRTGSGNTIYF. Written as DNA, the CDR3 is TGTGCCAGCAGCCGGACAGGCTCTGGAAACACCATATATTTT.

This rearrangement joins TRBV6-2 or TRBV6-3 to TRBJ2-5; 8 positions agree with TRBD1. The CDR3 loop spans 14 amino acids. Germline trimming cut 5 bases from V and 3 bases from J; bases unmatched to any gene: 5. CDR1 and CDR2 (germline): MNHEY, SVGEGT. In DNA form, the CDR3 reads TGTGCCAGCAGTGAGCCGGGACAGGAAGAGACCCAGTACTTC. This sequence encodes CASSEPGQEETQYF.

This chain links TRBV7-9 with TRBJ1-2; D is ambiguous. This CDR3 spans 12 amino acids. CDR1 SEHNR and CDR2 FQNEAQ come from the germline V gene (reference sequence). V lost 5 bases, J lost 8 bases, and 12 bases lay in between. The CDR3 DNA reads TGTGCCAGCAGCCTAGAACTCCGAGGCTACACCTTC. This sequence encodes CASSLELRGYTF.

CDR3 DNA: TGTGCCAGCAGTTTTGACTCTCGGGGCTACACCTTC. It codes for CASSFDSRGYTF. This rearrangement joins TRBV12-3 or TRBV12-4 to TRBJ1-2; no definite D call. Trimming pared 3 bases from V and 8 bases from J, leaving 10 bases between. This CDR3 contains 12 residues.